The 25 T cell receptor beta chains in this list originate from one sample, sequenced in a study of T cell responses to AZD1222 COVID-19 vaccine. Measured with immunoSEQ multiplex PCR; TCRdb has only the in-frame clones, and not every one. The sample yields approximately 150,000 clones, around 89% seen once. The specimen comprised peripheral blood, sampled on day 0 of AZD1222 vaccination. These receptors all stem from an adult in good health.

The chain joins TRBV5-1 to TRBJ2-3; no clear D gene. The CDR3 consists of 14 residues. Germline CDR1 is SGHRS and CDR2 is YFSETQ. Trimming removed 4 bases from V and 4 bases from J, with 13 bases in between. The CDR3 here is CASSLGAGADTQYF. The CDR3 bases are TGCGCCAGCAGCCTGGGTGCTGGGGCAGATACGCAGTATTTT.

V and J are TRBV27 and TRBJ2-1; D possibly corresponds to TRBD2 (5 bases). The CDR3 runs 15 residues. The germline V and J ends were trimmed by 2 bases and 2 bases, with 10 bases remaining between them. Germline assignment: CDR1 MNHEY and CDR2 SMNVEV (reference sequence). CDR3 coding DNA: TGTGCCAGCAGTTTACGGGGATCCACCTACAATGAGCAGTTCTTC. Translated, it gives CASSLRGSTYNEQFF.

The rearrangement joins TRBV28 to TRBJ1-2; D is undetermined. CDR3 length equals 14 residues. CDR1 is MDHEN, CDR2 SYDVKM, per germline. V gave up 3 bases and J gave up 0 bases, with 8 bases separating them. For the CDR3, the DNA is TGTGCCAGCAGTTTTGTGAAAGCTAACTATGGCTACACCTTC. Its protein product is CASSFVKANYGYTF.

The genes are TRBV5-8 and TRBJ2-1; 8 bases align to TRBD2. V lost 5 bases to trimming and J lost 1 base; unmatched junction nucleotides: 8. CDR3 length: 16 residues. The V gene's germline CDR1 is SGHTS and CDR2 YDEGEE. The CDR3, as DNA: TGTGCCAGCAGAAGATTCGCGGGGGGTTCCTACAATGAGCAGTTCTTC. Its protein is CASRRFAGGSYNEQFF.

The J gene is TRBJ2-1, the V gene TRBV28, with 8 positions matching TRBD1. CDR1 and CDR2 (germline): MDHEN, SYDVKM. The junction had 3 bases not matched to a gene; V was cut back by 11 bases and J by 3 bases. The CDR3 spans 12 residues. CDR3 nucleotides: TGTGCCCTCGGGACAGGCTACAATGAGCAGTTCTTC. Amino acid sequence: CALGTGYNEQFF.

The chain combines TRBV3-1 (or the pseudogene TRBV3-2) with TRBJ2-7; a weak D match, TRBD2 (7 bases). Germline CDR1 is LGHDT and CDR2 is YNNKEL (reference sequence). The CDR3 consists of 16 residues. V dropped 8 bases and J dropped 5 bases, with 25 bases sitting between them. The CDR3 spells CASLFSIGGGEDEQYF. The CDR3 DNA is TGTGCCAGCTTGTTTTCTATTGGGGGGGGCGAAGACGAGCAGTACTTC.

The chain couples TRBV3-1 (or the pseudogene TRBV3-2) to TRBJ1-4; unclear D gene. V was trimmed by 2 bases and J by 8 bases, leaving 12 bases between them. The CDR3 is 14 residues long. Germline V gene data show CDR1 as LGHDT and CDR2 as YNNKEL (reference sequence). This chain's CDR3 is CASSQKGESEKLFF. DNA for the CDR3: TGTGCCAGCAGCCAAAAAGGCGAGAGCGAAAAACTGTTTTTT.

CDR3 amino acids: CASSLRRGRANEKLFF. The CDR3 coding sequence is TGTGCCAGCAGCCTACGAAGGGGCAGGGCTAATGAAAAACTGTTTTTT. The rearrangement joins TRBV27 to TRBJ1-4; tentatively, D is TRBD1 (5 bases). V lost 6 bases and J 3 bases, leaving 17 bases between the germline ends. CDR1 is MNHEY, CDR2 SMNVEV, per germline (reference sequence). CDR3 length: 16 residues.

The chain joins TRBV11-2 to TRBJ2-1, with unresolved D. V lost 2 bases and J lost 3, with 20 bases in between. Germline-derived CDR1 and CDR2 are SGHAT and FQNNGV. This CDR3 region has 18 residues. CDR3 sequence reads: CASSLNDLGAINYNEQFF. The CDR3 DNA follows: TGTGCCAGCAGCTTAAACGATCTCGGAGCAATCAACTACAATGAGCAGTTCTTC.

The CDR3 is CASSLSVSAGATNEQFF. Written as DNA, the CDR3 is TGTGCCAGCAGCTTATCAGTGTCAGCTGGGGCCACCAATGAGCAGTTCTTC. This rearrangement joins TRBV7-8 to TRBJ2-1; a possible D gene is TRBD1 (5 bases). V was cut by 2 bases and J by 6 bases, with 20 bases left in between. CDR3 length: 17 amino acids. Germline assignment: CDR1 SGHVS and CDR2 FQNEAQ. Combining the CDR3 with reference TRBV7-8 and TRBJ2-1 gives the whole variable domain GAGVSQSPRYKVAKRGQDVALRCDPISGHVSLFWYQQALGQGPEFLTYFQNEAQLDKSGLPSDRFFAERPEGSVSTLKIQRTQQEDSAVYLCASSLSVSAGATNEQFFGPGTRLTVL.

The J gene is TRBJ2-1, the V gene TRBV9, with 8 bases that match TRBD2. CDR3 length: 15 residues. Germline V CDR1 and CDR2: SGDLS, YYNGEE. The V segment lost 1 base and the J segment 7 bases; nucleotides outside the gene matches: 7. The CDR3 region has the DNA TGTGCCAGCAGCGTAACAGCGGGAGCGGATAATGAGCAGTTCTTC. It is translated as CASSVTAGADNEQFF.

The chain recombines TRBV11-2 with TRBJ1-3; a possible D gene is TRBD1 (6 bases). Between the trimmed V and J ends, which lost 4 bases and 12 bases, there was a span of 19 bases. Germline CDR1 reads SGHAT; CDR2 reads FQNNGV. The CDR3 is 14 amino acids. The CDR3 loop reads CASSSSGTFGFIYF. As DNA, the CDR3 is TGTGCCAGCAGCTCATCCGGGACATTCGGCTTCATATATTTT. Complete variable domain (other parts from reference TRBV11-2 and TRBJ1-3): EAGVAQSPRYKIIEKRQSVAFWCNPISGHATLYWYQQILGQGPKLLIQFQNNGVVDDSQLPKDRFSAERLKGVDSTLKIQPAKLEDSAVYLCASSSSGTFGFIYFGEGSWLTVV.

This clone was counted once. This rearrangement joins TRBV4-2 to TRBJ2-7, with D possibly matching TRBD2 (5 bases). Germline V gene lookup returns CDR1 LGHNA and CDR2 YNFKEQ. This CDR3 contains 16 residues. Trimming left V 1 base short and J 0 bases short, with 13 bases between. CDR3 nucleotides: TGTGCCAGCAGCCAAGGCCTTTTGACTACCTCCTACGAGCAGTACTTC. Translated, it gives CASSQGLLTTSYEQYF.

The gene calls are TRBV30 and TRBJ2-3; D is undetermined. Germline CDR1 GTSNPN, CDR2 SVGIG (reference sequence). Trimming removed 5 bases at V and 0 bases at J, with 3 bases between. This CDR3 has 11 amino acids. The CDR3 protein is CAWQSTDTQYF. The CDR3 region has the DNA TGTGCCTGGCAGAGCACAGATACGCAGTATTTT.

CDR3 in DNA: TGTGCCAGCAGCCCACGGTCCTTATACCGAGCCTCCTACGAGCAGTACTTC. Translated, it gives CASSPRSLYRASYEQYF. The rearrangement uses TRBV5-5 and TRBJ2-7; D is undetermined. Trimming took off 4 bases at V and 0 bases at J, with 20 bases between the two ends. This CDR3 is 17 amino acids long. Germline values: CDR1 SGHKS, CDR2 YYEKEE (reference sequence).

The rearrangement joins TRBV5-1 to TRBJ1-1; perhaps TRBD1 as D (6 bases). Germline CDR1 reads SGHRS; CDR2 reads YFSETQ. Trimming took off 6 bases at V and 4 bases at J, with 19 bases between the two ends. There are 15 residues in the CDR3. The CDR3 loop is CASIPSGGHGTEAFF. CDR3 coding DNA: TGCGCCAGCATCCCCTCGGGGGGGCACGGCACTGAAGCTTTCTTT.

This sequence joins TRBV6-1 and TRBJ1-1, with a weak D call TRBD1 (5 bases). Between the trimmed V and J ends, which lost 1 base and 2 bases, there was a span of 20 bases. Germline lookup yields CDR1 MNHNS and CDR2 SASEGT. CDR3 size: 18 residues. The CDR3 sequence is CASSEVTKGWGINTEAFF. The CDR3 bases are TGTGCCAGCAGTGAAGTGACAAAAGGGTGGGGGATAAACACTGAAGCTTTCTTT.

The CDR3 is CASSASLAQETQYF. DNA of the CDR3: TGTGCCAGCAGCGCCTCTCTGGCCCAAGAGACCCAGTACTTC. V usage is TRBV9 and J usage is TRBJ2-5; D is uncertain. The CDR3 loop spans 14 amino acids. CDR1 is SGDLS and CDR2 is YYNGEE in the germline V gene. V was cut by 3 bases and J by 1 base, with 10 bases left in between.

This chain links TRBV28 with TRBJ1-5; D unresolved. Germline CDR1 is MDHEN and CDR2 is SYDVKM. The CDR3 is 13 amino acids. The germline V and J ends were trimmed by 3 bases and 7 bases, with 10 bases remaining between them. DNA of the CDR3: TGTGCCAGCAGTTTCGTCATCGACCAGCCCCAGCATTTT. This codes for CASSFVIDQPQHF.

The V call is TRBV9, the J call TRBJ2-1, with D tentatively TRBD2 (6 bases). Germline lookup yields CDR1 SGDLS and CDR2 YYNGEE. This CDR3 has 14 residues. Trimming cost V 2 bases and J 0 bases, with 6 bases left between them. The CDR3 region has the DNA TGTGCCAGCAGCGTCGGGAGCTCCTACAATGAGCAGTTCTTC. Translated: CASSVGSSYNEQFF.

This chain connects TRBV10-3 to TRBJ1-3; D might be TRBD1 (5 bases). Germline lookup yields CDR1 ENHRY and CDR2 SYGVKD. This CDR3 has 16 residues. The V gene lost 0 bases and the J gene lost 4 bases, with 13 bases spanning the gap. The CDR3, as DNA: TGTGCCATCAGTGAGTCGAGAGCGACAGACGGAAACACCATATATTTT. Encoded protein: CAISESRATDGNTIYF.

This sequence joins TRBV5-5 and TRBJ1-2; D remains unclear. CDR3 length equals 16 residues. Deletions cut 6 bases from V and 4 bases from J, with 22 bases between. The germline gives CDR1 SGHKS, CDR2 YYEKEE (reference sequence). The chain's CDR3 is CASTDIPGLFGYGYTF. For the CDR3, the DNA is TGTGCCAGCACCGATATTCCTGGACTATTTGGCTATGGCTACACCTTC.

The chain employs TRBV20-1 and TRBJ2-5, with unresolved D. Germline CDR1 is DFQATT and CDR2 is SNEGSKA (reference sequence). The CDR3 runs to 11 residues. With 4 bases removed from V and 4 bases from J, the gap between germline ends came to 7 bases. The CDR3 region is CSANYGETQYF. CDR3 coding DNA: TGCAGTGCTAACTACGGAGAGACCCAGTACTTC.

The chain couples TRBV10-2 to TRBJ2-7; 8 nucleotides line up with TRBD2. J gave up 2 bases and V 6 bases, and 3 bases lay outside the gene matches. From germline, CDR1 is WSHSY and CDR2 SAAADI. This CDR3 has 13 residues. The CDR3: CASRSGLAYEQYF. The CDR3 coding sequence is TGCGCCAGCAGGTCGGGACTAGCCTACGAGCAGTACTTC.

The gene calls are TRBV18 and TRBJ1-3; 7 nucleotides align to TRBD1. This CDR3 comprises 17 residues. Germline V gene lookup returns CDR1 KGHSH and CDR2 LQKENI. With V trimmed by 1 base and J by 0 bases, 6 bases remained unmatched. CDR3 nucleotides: TGTGCCAGCTCACCACTGAGGGACAGAAGCTCTGGAAACACCATATATTTT. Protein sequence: CASSPLRDRSSGNTIYF.